This record concerns one TCR beta chain sequence. Antigen unknown. A much larger clone differs from this one at a single base, so this may be a read error. Combining a sample-barcoded 5' primer with a J-beta primer mix, a second PCR ran for roughly 7 to 11 cycles. The template-switch adaptor, which had 12 random nucleotides, put a tag on each cDNA molecule. Every sample produced at least 2.5 million CDR3-containing paired-end reads. TCRdb recomputed calls from the 5' RACE reads with MiXCR, one row per CDR3 protein. The repertoire includes around 1,700,000 distinct CDR3 sequences, roughly 28% of them detected once, and more than 6% sits in the top ten. This CDR3 spans 16 amino acids. Trimming removed 4 bases at V and 5 bases at J, with 21 bases between. The germline CDR1 and CDR2 sequences are SGHDT and YYEEEE. The entry originates in a study of blood T cells in healthy people across ages. Study-wide results and caveats: Per million T cells, the diversity of TCR beta decreased roughly linearly as age advanced. No conclusive comparison of naive versus antigen-experienced cells was possible with unsorted PBMCs.

This chain uses TRBV5-6 with TRBJ2-5, with a possible D match to TRBD2 (7 bases). This receptor was taken from a woman in her 30s in good health. Sequencing was carried out using blood. The CDR3 nucleotides read TGTGCCAGCAGCCGGACCCCGGCGGGGGCTGCGGAGACCCAGTACTTC. Residues: CASSRTPAGAAETQYF.